This TCR beta chain was identified during a study of human T cells and chemical hapten exposure (TCRdb year 2021). A note on the overall study: For sensitization, 2% DPC in acetone was applied to an approximately 2 cm by approximately 2 cm area of upper inner arm skin. Throughout the approximately 25-week study period, patients were also given weekly therapeutic DPC doses on the scalp. Patch tests used Finn chambers with 0.01% DPC on the upper back, scored after 6 days by International Contact Dermatitis Research Group standards. Most of the patients in the cohort were female, and the cohort covered alopecia areata with under or over 50% scalp involvement, alopecia totalis and alopecia universalis. Libraries were pooled for sequencing, and variation in per-sample TCR yields was attributed mainly to small differences in library volumes within the pool. This study followed changes in the peripheral blood TCR repertoire in vivo during primary and secondary sensitization of alopecia patients to the hapten diphenylcyclopropenone (DPC). Blood samples were taken from patients before sensitization (week 0) and at 2, 6 and about 24 weeks after DPC sensitization. For TCR sequencing, blood came from over 25 alopecia patients at anywhere from one to four time points (pre-sensitization, 2, 6 and 24 weeks). For every blood RNA sample, sequencing covered both the TCR alpha and TCR beta chains. The research as a whole found: After repeated subsampling, changes were observed in the strength of the expansion versus patch-test correlation and in the threshold at which the correlation became significant. Patch test score was positively correlated with the number of PT1 expanded TCRs, with significance at thresholds 8, 16 and 32 but not at 4. No change with DPC sensitization was found in the number of TCRs above 1 in 1000 frequency, and no evidence of global repertoire structure alterations was found. Because every patient had alopecia, a presumed autoimmune disease, the patients' immune response might differ from that of healthy individuals. Compared with pre-sensitization or healthy control sets, expanded TCRs formed significantly more large CDR3 similarity clusters, which is consistent with antigen-driven responses.

The library was produced with RACE. The instrument was a NextSeq 500. During library preparation, unique molecular identifiers were attached to individual cDNA molecules so that TCRs could be counted quantitatively and reproducibly. Per the authors' processing: A median of about 87,000 TCRs per sample was observed, with a range of about 23,224 to 700,000. V, J and CDR3 annotation of the TCR reads was performed with the Decombinator software suite. To make PS versus PT1 abundance plots, every sample was subsampled to the same number of TCRs (28,000). TCRs were defined as expanded if absent before sensitization and observed at least eight times at the 2-week time point. The public reads were reprocessed in TCRdb via fastp at Q25 and MiXCR, keeping in-frame beta chains. Every entry covers one CDR3 protein and lists the most common genes and DNA from its rows. Clone size and V and J calls follow TCRdb, not the original study. Counted in this sample were almost 40,000 distinct CDR3 sequences; over 7.5% of them appeared once. The top ten hold approximately 25% of the sample.

The sample's time point label is to be understood as: patch test 3, about 24 weeks after DPC sensitization. Explained via the paper, the treatment or condition label denotes: therapeutic diphenylcyclopropenone sensitization with weekly scalp DPC. Total RNA was extracted from unfractionated whole blood collected in Tempus Blood RNA tubes. Blood at each patch-test visit was drawn before the patch test was applied. To be eligible, patients had to be aged 18 to 70, diagnosed with alopecia and judged suitable for DPC therapy, while pregnant patients were excluded. This clonotype was observed at least ten times. What antigen it recognizes has not been identified. No base quality information exists; no much larger clone differs at one position. The source was whole blood, collected in connection with sensitization to the hapten diphenylcyclopropenone (DPC). This clonotype was obtained from a man aged 45-60 years with alopecia areata. Some clones in this sample may be carry-over from other donors' samples.

The nucleotide sequence reads as follows: TGCAGTGCTAGAGTATGGCGGGACGGGCAGTACTTC. It translates as CSARVWRDGQYF. The chain joins TRBV20-1 to TRBJ2-7; TRBD2 could be the D gene, as 6 bases match. V loses 1 base of germline sequence and J loses 9 bases, and the interval between the two ends is 13 bases. The germline V gene encodes CDR1 DFQATT and CDR2 SNEGSKA (reference sequence). Its CDR3 holds 12 amino acids, cysteine through phenylalanine. Only CDR3 DNA is held: 36 bases, read in frame from base 1.